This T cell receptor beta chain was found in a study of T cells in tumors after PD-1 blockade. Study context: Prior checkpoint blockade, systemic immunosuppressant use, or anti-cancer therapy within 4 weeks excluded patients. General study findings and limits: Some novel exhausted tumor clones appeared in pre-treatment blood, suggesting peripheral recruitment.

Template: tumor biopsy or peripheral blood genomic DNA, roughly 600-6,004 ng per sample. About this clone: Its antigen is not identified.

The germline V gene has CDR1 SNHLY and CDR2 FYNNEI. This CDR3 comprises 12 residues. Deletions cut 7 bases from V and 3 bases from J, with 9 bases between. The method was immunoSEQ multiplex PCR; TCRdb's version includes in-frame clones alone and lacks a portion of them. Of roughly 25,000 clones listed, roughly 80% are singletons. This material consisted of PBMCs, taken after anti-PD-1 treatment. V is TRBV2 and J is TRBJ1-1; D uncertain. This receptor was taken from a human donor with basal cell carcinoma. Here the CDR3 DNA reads TGTGCCAGCACCCAAGACTACACTGAAGCTTTCTTT. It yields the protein CASTQDYTEAFF. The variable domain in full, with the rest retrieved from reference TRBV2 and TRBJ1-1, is EPEVTQTPSHQVTQMGQEVILRCVPISNHLYFYWYRQILGQKVEFLVSFYNNEISEKSEIFDDQFSVERPDGSNFTLKIRSTKLEDSAMYFCASTQDYTEAFFGQGTRLTVV.